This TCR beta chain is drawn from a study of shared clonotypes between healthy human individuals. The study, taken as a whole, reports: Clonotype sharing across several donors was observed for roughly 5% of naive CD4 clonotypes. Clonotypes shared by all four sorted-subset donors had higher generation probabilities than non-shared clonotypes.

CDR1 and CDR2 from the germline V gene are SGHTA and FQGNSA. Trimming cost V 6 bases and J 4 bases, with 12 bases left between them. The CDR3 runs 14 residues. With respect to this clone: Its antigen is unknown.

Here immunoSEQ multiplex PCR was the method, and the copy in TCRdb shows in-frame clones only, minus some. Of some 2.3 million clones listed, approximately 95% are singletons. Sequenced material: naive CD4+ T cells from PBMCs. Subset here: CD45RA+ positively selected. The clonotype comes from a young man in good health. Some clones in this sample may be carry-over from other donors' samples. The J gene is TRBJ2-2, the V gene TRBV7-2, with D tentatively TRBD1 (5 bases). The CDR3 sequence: CASSLRATTGELFF. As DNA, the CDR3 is TGTGCCAGCAGTCTCAGGGCGACCACCGGGGAGCTGTTTTTT.